This T cell receptor (beta chain) was captured by sequencing in a study of shared clonotypes between healthy human individuals. Study results and caveats: Rarefaction demonstrated incomplete sorted-subset sequencing despite large depth. The authors expected sequencing depth to affect clonotype sharing among donors. Some naive CD4 clonotypes, around 4.7%, turned up in common across several donors.

Per the original methods: Filtering differed for immunoSEQ, which gave only junction sequences without quality scores. Assay: immunoSEQ multiplex PCR; the TCRdb copy retains only in-frame clones and omits some. The V and J calls and clone size are taken from that table; D and trimming were inferred from the DNA. This table holds hundreds of thousands of clones, 90% to 97% found once. CD45RO negativity and positive selection for CCR7 defined naive CD8 cells, a population that excluded terminally differentiated effector memory CD45RA+ cells. In regard to this clone: As yet, its antigen is unknown.

The source is a woman in her 30s in good health. Specimen: naive CD8+ T cells sorted from blood.

The CDR3 loop reads CASSPIETGEETQYF. DNA of the CDR3: TGCGCCAGCAGCCCCATTGAGACAGGGGAAGAGACCCAGTACTTC. V gene TRBV4-1 combines with J gene TRBJ2-5, with 8 bases identical to TRBD1. The germline gives CDR1 MGHRA, CDR2 YSYEKL. The V and J ends lost 4 bases and 3 bases, in that order; junction bases with no gene match: 7. The CDR3 is made up of 15 amino acids.